The 24 T cell receptor beta chains reported below all come from one sample, sequenced in a study of T cells in Graves' hyperthyroidism and ophthalmopathy (dated by TCRdb to between 2019 and 2020). Library creation used multiplex PCR. Sequencing was performed on an Illumina HiSeq 2000. Amplification of TCR beta CDR3 regions was carried out from RNA transcripts. A first-round RT-PCR of the TCR CDR3 used the HTBI primer set with the Qiagen OneStep RT-PCR kit. TCRdb handled the public reads itself, with Q25 trimming in fastp and clone calling in MiXCR, and kept productive beta chains. Merged by CDR3 protein, the rows form single entries marked with the most common genes and DNA. The sample has hundreds of thousands of distinct CDR3 sequences on record, about 15% of them singletons. Around 7.7% of the sample lies in the top ten. The material sequenced was blood. All receptors derive from a woman between 18 and 29 years old with Graves' hyperthyroidism.

This clonotype was counted many times. The V gene is TRBV20-1, the J gene TRBJ2-3; D possibly matches TRBD1 or TRBD2 (5 bases each). From germline, CDR1 is DFQATT and CDR2 SNEGSKA (reference sequence). V shed 6 bases and J shed 9 bases, with 13 bases lying between them. The CDR3 is 11 residues long. DNA of the CDR3: TGCAGTGCAGCTCGCAGGGAGACGCAGTATTTT. This translates into CSAARRETQYF.

This clonotype was seen at least ten times. J is TRBJ2-7 and V is TRBV5-1; 7 bases line up with TRBD1. The germline gives CDR1 SGHRS, CDR2 YFSETQ. This CDR3 contains 14 residues. The V gene end was trimmed by 4 bases and the J gene end by 3 bases; junction bases not matched to a gene: 7. The CDR3 reads CASSPWTGDYEQYF. In DNA form, the CDR3 reads TGCGCCAGCAGCCCCTGGACAGGCGACTACGAGCAGTACTTC.

This clonotype has only a few counts. DNA for the CDR3: TGTGCCAGCAGAAACAGGGTTCTGAGTGGCTACACCTTC. Protein sequence: CASRNRVLSGYTF. The genes are TRBV6-1 and TRBJ1-2; a possible D gene is TRBD1 (6 bases). Germline V gene lookup returns CDR1 MNHNS and CDR2 SASEGT. This CDR3 is built from 13 residues. Trimming stripped 6 bases from V and 7 bases from J, with 15 bases between.

At least ten counts were recorded for this clonotype. The chain carries TRBV18 and TRBJ2-5; D gene unclear. The ends were cut back, 0 bases at V and 5 bases at J, with 7 bases in the middle. Germline CDR1 is KGHSH and CDR2 is LQKENI. CDR3 length equals 13 residues. The CDR3 reads CASSPPFEETQYF. CDR3 DNA: TGTGCCAGCTCACCACCTTTCGAGGAGACCCAGTACTTC.

V is TRBV19 and J is TRBJ2-1, with TRBD2 matching over 12 bases. CDR1 LNHDA and CDR2 SQIVND come from the germline V gene (reference sequence). V lost 7 bases to trimming and J lost 2 bases; unmatched junction nucleotides: 6. There are 16 residues in the CDR3. DNA of the CDR3: TGTGCCAGTAAGGCTAGCGGGAGGGTGACCTACAATGAGCAGTTCTTC. Translated, it gives CASKASGRVTYNEQFF.

In its sample, this clonotype was seen many times. The rearrangement links TRBV19 to TRBJ1-5; a possible D gene is TRBD1 (6 bases). The CDR3 is made up of 15 amino acids. The V and J ends lost 9 bases and 3 bases respectively, with 18 bases between them. Germline V gene data show CDR1 as LNHDA and CDR2 as SQIVND (reference sequence). The chain's CDR3 is CASLRDTRFNQPQHF. The CDR3 region has the DNA TGTGCCAGCCTTCGGGACACGAGATTCAATCAGCCCCAGCATTTT. Drawing the rest from reference TRBV19 and TRBJ1-5, the complete variable domain is DGGITQSPKYLFRKEGQNVTLSCEQNLNHDAMYWYRQDPGQGLRLIYYSQIVNDFQKGDIAEGYSVSREKKESFPLTVTSAQKNPTAFYLCASLRDTRFNQPQHFGDGTRLSIL.

V gene TRBV24-1 combines with J gene TRBJ2-1; D remains ambiguous. Looked up from germline, CDR1 is KGHDR and CDR2 is SFDVKD. CDR3 size: 12 residues. Trimming took off 0 bases at V and 12 bases at J, with 8 bases between the two ends. CDR3: CATSDLRYPQFF. The CDR3 nucleotides read TGTGCCACCAGTGATTTGCGGTACCCGCAGTTCTTC.

The J gene is TRBJ1-5, the V gene TRBV4-1; D is unresolved. Trimming cost V 8 bases and J 4 bases, with 15 bases left between them. The germline CDR1 and CDR2 sequences are MGHRA and YSYEKL. The CDR3 consists of 14 residues. The CDR3 reads CASREIGENQPQHF. CDR3 DNA: TGCGCCAGCCGCGAAATCGGGGAAAATCAGCCCCAGCATTTT.

This clonotype was counted at least ten times. The chain has TRBV7-2 and TRBJ2-7; D call uncertain. The ends were cut back, 1 base at V and 2 bases at J, with 9 bases in the middle. CDR3 length equals 14 residues. The germline gives CDR1 SGHTA, CDR2 FQGNSA. Here the CDR3 reads CASSLGKGPYEQYF. CDR3 DNA: TGTGCCAGCAGCTTAGGGAAGGGTCCCTACGAGCAGTACTTC.

This clonotype was counted many times. The V call is TRBV5-1, the J call TRBJ1-4; D remains ambiguous. Germline lookup yields CDR1 SGHRS and CDR2 YFSETQ. The V gene lost 3 bases and the J gene lost 0 bases, with 3 bases spanning the gap. The CDR3 extends over 13 amino acids. DNA for the CDR3: TGCGCCAGCAGCTCAGCAACTAATGAAAAACTGTTTTTT. Translated, it gives CASSSATNEKLFF.

The CDR3 here is CASSPGTTANYGYTF. CDR3 nucleotides: TGTGCCAGCAGCCCCGGGACAACTGCTAACTATGGCTACACCTTC. The V gene is TRBV7-2, the J gene TRBJ1-2, with a weak D call TRBD1 (6 bases). The V end lost 5 bases, the J end lost 0 bases, and 13 bases lay between the germline ends. Looked up from germline, CDR1 is SGHTA and CDR2 is FQGNSA. This CDR3 is built from 15 residues.

At least ten counts were recorded for this clonotype. This rearrangement joins TRBV7-9 to TRBJ1-2, with a weak D call TRBD1 (6 bases). CDR1 is SEHNR and CDR2 is FQNEAQ in the germline V gene (reference sequence). This CDR3 has 14 amino acids. Trimming cost V 5 bases and J 1 base, with 11 bases left between them. The CDR3 DNA is TGTGCCAGCAGCCCAACAGGGATTAACTATGGCTACACCTTC. This encodes CASSPTGINYGYTF.

This clonotype was observed many times. A junction boundary mismatches the germline segment, possibly from a read error. V gene TRBV27 combines with J gene TRBJ2-1; 7 nucleotides line up with TRBD1. Germline V lookup: CDR1 MNHEY, CDR2 SMNVEV (reference sequence). This CDR3 is built from 12 residues. CDR3 in amino acids: CANSQGVGEQFF. CDR3 bases: TGTGCCAACAGTCAGGGGGTTGGTGAGCAGTTCTTC.

This clonotype was seen ten or more times. This chain joins TRBV12-3 or TRBV12-4 and TRBJ1-5; TRBD1 matches 11 bases. There are 15 residues in the CDR3. V gave up 1 base and J gave up 7 bases; unmatched junction bases: 3. For the CDR3, the DNA is TGTGCCAGCAGTTTAGGGACAGGGGGCAGACAGCCCCAGCATTTT. Amino acids: CASSLGTGGRQPQHF.

Ten or more counts support this clonotype. The V gene is TRBV7-6, the J gene TRBJ2-3; D is perhaps TRBD2 (6 bases). CDR3 length equals 14 residues. Germline assignment: CDR1 SGHVS and CDR2 FNYEAQ. Between the trimmed V and J ends, which lost 1 base and 1 base, there was a span of 6 bases. CDR3 DNA: TGTGCCAGCAGCTTAGTAGCGGGCACAGATACGCAGTATTTT. This sequence encodes CASSLVAGTDTQYF.

This clonotype appeared many times. The rearrangement links TRBV30 to TRBJ1-2; 9 nucleotides line up with TRBD1. The CDR3 loop spans 13 amino acids. The V gene's germline CDR1 is GTSNPN and CDR2 SVGIG (reference sequence). V gave up 8 bases and J gave up 4 bases; unmatched junction bases: 8. CDR3: CATGQGFIYGYTF. CDR3 bases: TGTGCCACGGGACAGGGATTCATCTATGGCTACACCTTC.

This chain uses TRBV11-3 with TRBJ2-2; D may be TRBD1 or TRBD2 (6 bases each). The CDR3 covers 19 residues. The germline V gene has CDR1 SGHNT and CDR2 YENEEA. V lost 6 bases and J lost 0, with 23 bases in between. CDR3: CASSTLGGPGGPNTGELFF. CDR3 nucleotide sequence: TGTGCCAGCAGTACCTTAGGGGGGCCCGGGGGACCGAACACCGGGGAGCTGTTTTTT.

The table lists this clonotype with many counts. The chain joins TRBV28 to TRBJ2-5, with 7 positions matching TRBD2. V shed 6 bases and J 2 bases; nucleotides not matched to a gene: 9. The CDR3 length is 15 residues. Germline CDR1 reads MDHEN; CDR2 reads SYDVKM. CDR3 sequence reads: CASSLRGVGQETQYF. The CDR3 coding sequence is TGTGCCAGCAGCCTACGGGGGGTAGGACAAGAGACCCAGTACTTC.

This clonotype came up many times. The genes are TRBV12-5 and TRBJ2-7, with TRBD2 identical over 10 bases. Germline V lookup: CDR1 LGHNT, CDR2 FRNRAP. This CDR3 has 14 amino acids. Trimming took 5 bases from V and 7 from J; bases not matched to a gene: 8. For the CDR3, the DNA is TGTGCTAGTGGTGCCGGACTAGCGGTGGGGGAGCAGTACTTC. Its protein product is CASGAGLAVGEQYF.

The chain employs TRBV7-2 and TRBJ2-2; the match to TRBD1 covers 8 bases. With 0 bases clipped from V and 4 bases from J, the junction kept 7 bases outside the gene matches. The CDR3 is 17 amino acids. Germline CDR1 and CDR2: SGHTA and FQGNSA. Written as DNA, the CDR3 is TGTGCCAGCAGCTTAGCGCACAGGGGGGCGGGCACCGGGGAGCTGTTTTTT. Its translation is CASSLAHRGAGTGELFF.

This chain links TRBV9 with TRBJ2-7, with 8 nucleotides matching TRBD1. The CDR3 consists of 14 residues. The V and J ends lost 4 bases and 2 bases, in that order; junction bases with no gene match: 5. CDR1 is SGDLS, CDR2 YYNGEE, per germline. The CDR3 loop reads CASSPGQAPYEQYF. CDR3 DNA: TGTGCCAGCAGCCCGGGACAGGCTCCCTACGAGCAGTACTTC.

The genes are TRBV30 and TRBJ1-1; tentative D call: TRBD1 (6 bases). There are 15 residues in the CDR3. Germline V gene lookup returns CDR1 GTSNPN and CDR2 SVGIG (reference sequence). With 4 bases removed from V and 4 bases from J, the gap between germline ends came to 19 bases. The CDR3: CAWNVGRGTGTEAFF. The DNA of the CDR3 is TGTGCCTGGAACGTAGGGAGGGGGACTGGCACTGAAGCTTTCTTT.

The V and J genes are TRBV5-1 and TRBJ2-4; a weak D match, TRBD1 (5 bases). Germline V gives CDR1 SGHRS, CDR2 YFSETQ. This CDR3 spans 14 amino acids. Trimming cost V 4 bases and J 1 base, with 9 bases left between them. CDR3 sequence reads: CASSARVAKNIQYF. CDR3 in DNA: TGCGCCAGCAGCGCCAGGGTTGCCAAAAACATTCAGTACTTC.

In the case of this clonotype: A much more abundant neighbour one base away suggests this may be a read error. The V call is TRBV12-3 or TRBV12-4, the J call TRBJ2-7; D possibly corresponds to TRBD2 (6 bases). With 3 bases removed from V and 5 bases from J, the gap between germline ends came to 14 bases. The CDR3 length is 14 residues. CDR3 in amino acids: CASSFRAAGHEQYF. The CDR3 nucleotides are TGTGCCAGCAGTTTTCGAGCGGCGGGGCACGAGCAGTACTTC.